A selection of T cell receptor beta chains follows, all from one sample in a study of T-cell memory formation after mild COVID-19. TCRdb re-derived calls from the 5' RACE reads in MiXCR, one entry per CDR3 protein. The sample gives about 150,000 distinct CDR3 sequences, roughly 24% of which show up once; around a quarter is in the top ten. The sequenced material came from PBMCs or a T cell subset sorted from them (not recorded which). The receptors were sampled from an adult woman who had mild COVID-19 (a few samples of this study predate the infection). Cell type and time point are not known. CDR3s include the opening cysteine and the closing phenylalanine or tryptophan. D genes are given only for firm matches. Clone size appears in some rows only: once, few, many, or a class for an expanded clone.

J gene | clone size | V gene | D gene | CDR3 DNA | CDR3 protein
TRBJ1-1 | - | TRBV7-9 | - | TGTGCCAGCACCATGCGGGAGTCAGTCTTCTTT | CASTMRESVFF
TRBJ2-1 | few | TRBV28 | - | TGTGCCAGCAGTTTTGAGGTCGCGGGGTTGTACAATGAGCAGTTCTTC | CASSFEVAGLYNEQFF
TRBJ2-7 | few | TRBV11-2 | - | TGTGCCAGCAGCCTGGGGCCTATGGGAGGCGAGCAGTACTTC | CASSLGPMGGEQYF
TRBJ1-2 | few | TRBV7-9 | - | TGTGCCAGCCCGGGGGGTAGCGGGGGCTACACCTTC | CASPGGSGGYTF
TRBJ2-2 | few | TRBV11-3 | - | TGTGCCAGCAGCTTAGCCCCAGCCGGGGAGCTGTTTTTT | CASSLAPAGELFF
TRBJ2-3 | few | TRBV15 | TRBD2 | TGTGCCACCAGCGGGGCGGGGGGCGCAGATACGCAGTATTTT | CATSGAGGADTQYF
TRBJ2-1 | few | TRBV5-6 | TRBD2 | TGTGCCAGCAGCTTTGAGCTAGCGGGAGGTCATGAGCAGTTCTTC | CASSFELAGGHEQFF
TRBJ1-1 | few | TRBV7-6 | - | TGTGCCAGCAGCTTAGAGTTTAGCGGGGGGGTAGGGAACACTGAAGCTTTCTTT | CASSLEFSGGVGNTEAFF
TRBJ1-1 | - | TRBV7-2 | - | TGTGCCAGCAGCCTTGACGGGTGGGCTGAAGCTTTCTTT | CASSLDGWAEAFF
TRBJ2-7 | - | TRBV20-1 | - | TGCAGTGCTCGCGGACTGGACCGAACCTACGAGCAGTACTTC | CSARGLDRTYEQYF
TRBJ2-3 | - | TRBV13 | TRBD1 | TGTGCCAGCAGCTACCGGGACAGGGAGACAGATACGCAGTATTTT | CASSYRDRETDTQYF
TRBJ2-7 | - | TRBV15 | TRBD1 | TGTGCCACCAGCAGAGATGTTGGGACAGGGGGTAACGAGCAGTACTTC | CATSRDVGTGGNEQYF
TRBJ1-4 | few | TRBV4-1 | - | TGCGCCAGCAGCCAAGAGGGGGATTCCCGGGAAAAACTGTTTTTT | CASSQEGDSREKLFF
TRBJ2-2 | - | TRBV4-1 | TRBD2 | TGCGCCAGCAGCCTGACTAGCGCCGGGGAGCTGTTTTTT | CASSLTSAGELFF
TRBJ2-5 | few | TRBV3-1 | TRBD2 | TGTGCCAGCAGCCAAGATCAGCGGGGAGAGACCCAGTACTTC | CASSQDQRGETQYF
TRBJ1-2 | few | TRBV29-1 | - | TGCAGCGCTTGGGACTATGGCTACACCTTC | CSAWDYGYTF